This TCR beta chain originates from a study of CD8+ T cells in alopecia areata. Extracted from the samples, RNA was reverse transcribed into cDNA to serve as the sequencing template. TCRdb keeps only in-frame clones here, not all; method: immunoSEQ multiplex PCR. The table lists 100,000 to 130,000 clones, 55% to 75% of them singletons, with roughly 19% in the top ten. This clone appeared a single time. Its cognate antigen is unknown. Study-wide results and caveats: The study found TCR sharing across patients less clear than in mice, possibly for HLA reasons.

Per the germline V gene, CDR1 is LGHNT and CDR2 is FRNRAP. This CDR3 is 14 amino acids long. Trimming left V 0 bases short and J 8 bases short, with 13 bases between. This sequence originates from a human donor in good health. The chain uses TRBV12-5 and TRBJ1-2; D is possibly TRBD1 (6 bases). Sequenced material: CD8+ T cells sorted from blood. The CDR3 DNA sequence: TGTGCTAGTGGTTTGGTACCGGGGGCGGGAGGCTACACCTTC. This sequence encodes CASGLVPGAGGYTF.